This T cell receptor (beta chain) was documented in a study of OX40 agonist ivuxolimab in advanced cancers. Study information: Ivuxolimab, an antibody acting as an agonist of OX40 (CD134), was used to treat patients. Overall study findings and caveats: Relative to CD4+, CD8+ T cells held more expanded clones on average.

On this clone: Its matching antigen is unknown.

CDR1 and CDR2 from the germline V gene are MNHEY and SVGAGI. The CDR3 is made up of 15 amino acids. The V end was cut by 5 bases, the J end by 3 bases, with 13 bases between. Data came from immunoSEQ multiplex PCR; TCRdb stores just in-frame clones and leaves some out. The profile covers 60,000 to 80,000 clones, with approximately 80% appearing a single time and 1.5% to 2% taken by the ten largest. Sequences were derived from CD4+ or CD8+ T cells sorted from blood, sampled in a trial of the OX40 agonist ivuxolimab. J is TRBJ2-2 and V is TRBV6-5; D might be TRBD1 (6 bases). The receptor comes from an adult with an advanced solid tumor such as melanoma, head and neck, liver or kidney cancer. This chain's CDR3 is CASSPMDRDTGELFF. The CDR3 DNA reads TGTGCCAGCAGTCCCATGGACAGAGACACCGGGGAGCTGTTTTTT.